This T cell receptor beta chain was identified in a study of shared clonotypes between healthy human individuals. Study conclusions and caveats: A generally larger estimated richness was seen in naive subsets than in memory subsets. When naive CD4 clonotypes were compared across a handful of donors, about 4.8% were shared.

Running of the assay took place at deep level. Produced via immunoSEQ multiplex PCR; TCRdb's table is partial and in-frame only. This table has about 2 million clones, roughly 95% appearing once. Naive-designated CD8 cells lacked CD45RO, were positively enriched for CCR7, and omitted terminally differentiated effector memory CD45RA+ cells. The CDR3 has 14 amino acids. V lost 1 base and J lost 2, with 7 bases in between. Germline V gene data show CDR1 as SGDLS and CDR2 as YYNGEE. A word on this clone: Its target is unknown.

The chain employs TRBV9 and TRBJ1-5; unclear D gene. The receptor's source is a man in his late teens or twenties in good health. Sequenced material: naive CD8+ T cells sorted from blood. CDR3 sequence (DNA): TGTGCCAGCAGCGTACACGGGGGCAATCAGCCCCAGCATTTT. It yields the protein CASSVHGGNQPQHF.